This entry lists 30 T cell receptor beta chains sequenced from one sample in a study of shared clonotypes between healthy human individuals. TCRdb's copy holds only in-frame clones and misses some; the assay was immunoSEQ multiplex PCR. The data show about 2.2 million clones, 93% seen once. Selected positively for CCR7 and CD45RO-negative, naive CD8 cells excluded terminally differentiated effector memory CD45RA+ cells. The sample was naive CD8+ T cells from PBMCs. The receptors originated from a man younger than 35 in good health. Some clones in this sample may be carry-over from other donors' samples.

The gene calls are TRBV27 and TRBJ2-2, with 8 bases matching TRBD2. Germline V gives CDR1 MNHEY, CDR2 SMNVEV (reference sequence). The length of the CDR3 is 15 residues. V lost 5 bases to trimming and J lost 2 bases; unmatched junction nucleotides: 4. CDR3 loop: CASSHTSGNTGELFF. CDR3 DNA sequence: TGTGCCAGCAGTCACACTAGCGGCAACACCGGGGAGCTGTTTTTT.

A note on this clone: Additional DNA sequences in this sample encode the identical CDR3. This chain uses TRBV29-1 with TRBJ2-3; D gene unclear. CDR1 and CDR2 (germline): SQVTM, ANQGSEA. The CDR3 extends over 11 amino acids. Trimming pared 6 bases from V and 1 base from J, leaving 5 bases between. This CDR3 reads CSVGGTDTQYF. Here the CDR3 DNA reads TGCAGCGTGGGTGGCACAGATACGCAGTATTTT.

The V call is TRBV13, the J call TRBJ2-7, with 7 bases matching TRBD2. V lost 4 bases to trimming and J lost 1 base; unmatched junction nucleotides: 7. Germline CDR1 reads PRHDT; CDR2 reads FYEKMQ (reference sequence). The length of the CDR3 is 15 residues. The CDR3 coding sequence is TGTGCCAGCAGCTCCCTCCGCGGGGGATCCTACGAGCAGTACTTC. Protein product: CASSSLRGGSYEQYF.

CDR3 coding DNA: TGTGCCAGCAGCTTAGACCCAAACCTCAACAACGTCCTGACTTTC. Its protein product is CASSLDPNLNNVLTF. The chain recombines TRBV7-9 with TRBJ2-6; D unclear. The germline V and J ends were trimmed by 1 base and 9 bases, with 13 bases remaining between them. Germline assignment: CDR1 SEHNR and CDR2 FQNEAQ (reference sequence). The CDR3 covers 15 residues.

This clone was detected only once. The chain combines TRBV19 with TRBJ2-3, with D perhaps TRBD1 (5 bases). This CDR3 comprises 15 residues. V lost 4 bases, J lost 5 bases, and 16 bases lay in between. Germline V lookup: CDR1 LNHDA, CDR2 SQIVND (reference sequence). The CDR3 region has the DNA TGTGCCAGTAGTAGGGGCCACCTATGGGAAGATACGCAGTATTTT. This gives the protein CASSRGHLWEDTQYF.

This rearrangement joins TRBV30 to TRBJ1-5, with TRBD1 matching over 9 bases. This CDR3 has 14 amino acids. Germline CDR1 reads GTSNPN; CDR2 reads SVGIG (reference sequence). V was clipped by 6 bases and J by 6 bases; unmatched bases: 9. In nucleotides, the CDR3 is TGTGCCTGCTTACCGGGACAGGGATTTCAGCCCCAGCATTTT. Translating it yields CACLPGQGFQPQHF.

V gene TRBV6-6 combines with J gene TRBJ1-5, with no clear D. The V end lost 0 bases, the J end lost 9 bases, and 9 bases lay between the germline ends. CDR1 is MNHNY, CDR2 SVGAGI, per germline (reference sequence). The length of the CDR3 is 13 residues. The DNA for the CDR3 is TGTGCCAGCAGTTACTCGAACGCGCCGCCCCAGCATTTT. It translates to CASSYSNAPPQHF.

The chain has TRBV28 and TRBJ2-7; D perhaps matches TRBD2 (5 bases). Germline values: CDR1 MDHEN, CDR2 SYDVKM. The length of the CDR3 is 14 residues. The germline V and J ends were trimmed by 5 bases and 3 bases, with 14 bases remaining between them. The CDR3 bases are TGTGCCAGCAGTCCAACGGACGGGATCTACGAGCAGTACTTC. It encodes CASSPTDGIYEQYF.

The gene calls are TRBV28 and TRBJ1-2; D uncertain. The V end was cut by 5 bases, the J end by 12 bases, with 16 bases between. Germline V gene lookup returns CDR1 MDHEN and CDR2 SYDVKM. The CDR3 has 12 residues. The CDR3 reads CASSPLARPDTF. In DNA form, the CDR3 reads TGTGCCAGCAGTCCATTGGCCAGACCGGACACCTTC.

This chain uses TRBV10-1 with TRBJ2-2, with 7 positions matching TRBD2. The CDR3 is 17 amino acids. After removal of 6 bases from V and 3 bases from J, the junction contained 13 bases not matched to a gene. Germline V gives CDR1 WNHNN, CDR2 SYGVQD (reference sequence). CDR3 coding DNA: TGCGCCAGCAGGGGGAGGGTAGCGGCCTTTGACACCGGGGAGCTGTTTTTT. It encodes CASRGRVAAFDTGELFF.

CDR3: CASRQQGSNYGYTF. The CDR3 DNA reads TGTGCCAGCAGACAACAAGGGTCTAACTATGGCTACACCTTC. V is TRBV27 and J is TRBJ1-2, with unresolved D. Trimming removed 6 bases from V and 0 bases from J, with 11 bases in between. CDR1 and CDR2 from the germline V gene are MNHEY and SMNVEV (reference sequence). This CDR3 comprises 14 residues.

In the case of this clone: The sample holds other DNA sequences that translate to the same CDR3. This chain joins TRBV7-6 and TRBJ2-1; TRBD2 agrees at 13 bases. The V gene end was trimmed by 5 bases and the J gene end by 0 bases; junction bases not matched to a gene: 4. CDR3 size: 17 residues. The germline CDR1 and CDR2 sequences are SGHVS and FNYEAQ. The DNA for the CDR3 is TGTGCCAGCAGCCCGTGGACTAGCGGGAGCTCCTACAATGAGCAGTTCTTC. It encodes CASSPWTSGSSYNEQFF.

The chain recombines TRBV27 with TRBJ2-3; TRBD1 matches at 7 bases. Germline CDR1 reads MNHEY; CDR2 reads SMNVEV (reference sequence). The J segment lost 6 bases and the V segment lost 6 bases, leaving 15 bases of the junction unmatched. The CDR3 is 16 residues long. The CDR3 nucleotides read TGTGCCAGCAGGGCTATCGCGACAGGGCCTTGGGATACGCAGTATTTT. Encoded protein: CASRAIATGPWDTQYF.

J is TRBJ1-2 and V is TRBV7-2; D not resolved. With 4 bases removed from V and 4 bases from J, the gap between germline ends came to 13 bases. The germline gives CDR1 SGHTA, CDR2 FQGNSA. This CDR3 is built from 14 residues. CDR3 region: CASSSLRIPYGYTF. The CDR3 DNA reads TGTGCCAGCAGCTCCCTCAGGATCCCCTATGGCTACACCTTC.

The V and J genes are TRBV11-2 and TRBJ2-7; TRBD2 aligns across 12 bases. Germline V lookup: CDR1 SGHAT, CDR2 FQNNGV. The CDR3 loop spans 13 amino acids. V was clipped by 10 bases and J by 4 bases; unmatched bases: 5. This CDR3 is CATSGRERYEQYF. The CDR3 bases are TGTGCCACTAGCGGGAGGGAAAGGTACGAGCAGTACTTC.

V usage is TRBV7-9 and J usage is TRBJ2-7; the D gene is possibly TRBD1 (6 bases). CDR1 is SEHNR, CDR2 FQNEAQ, per germline (reference sequence). CDR3 length equals 16 residues. V gave up 5 bases and J gave up 2 bases, with 19 bases separating them. This chain's CDR3 is CASSHPSGEITYEQYF. The CDR3 DNA follows: TGTGCCAGCAGCCACCCGTCAGGGGAGATTACCTACGAGCAGTACTTC.

Written as DNA, the CDR3 is TGTGCCAGCAGTTACCCCTCCGCGGGGGGTACGCAGTATTTT. Its protein is CASSYPSAGGTQYF. The gene calls are TRBV6-5 and TRBJ2-3, with 8 bases that match TRBD2. CDR3 length: 14 residues. CDR1 MNHEY and CDR2 SVGAGI come from the germline V gene. Trimming at V came to 2 bases and at J to 8 bases, leaving 6 bases not matched to a gene.

V is TRBV7-8 and J is TRBJ1-2; no reliable D call. CDR1 and CDR2 (germline): SGHVS, FQNEAQ. Trimming stripped 5 bases from V and 6 bases from J, with 10 bases between. The CDR3 covers 12 residues. The CDR3 nucleotides are TGTGCCAGCAGCATAAGCGGGAATGGCTACACCTTC. Residues: CASSISGNGYTF.

The chain carries TRBV29-1 and TRBJ2-2; a possible D gene is TRBD2 (6 bases). Germline CDR1 reads SQVTM; CDR2 reads ANQGSEA. The V end was cut by 5 bases, the J end by 5 bases, with 15 bases between. The CDR3 is made up of 14 amino acids. The CDR3 DNA reads as TGCAGCGTTCAGGGTGGCGCGGGAACCGGGGAGCTGTTTTTT. This sequence encodes CSVQGGAGTGELFF.

This clone was seen more than once but under ten times. The same CDR3 can be traced to other DNA sequences in this sample. The chain uses TRBV18 and TRBJ1-5; 9 nucleotides align to TRBD1. Germline V gives CDR1 KGHSH, CDR2 LQKENI. This CDR3 has 14 residues. After removal of 3 bases from V and 6 bases from J, the junction contained 3 bases not matched to a gene. CDR3 loop: CASSPDRGGQPQHF. The CDR3, as DNA: TGTGCCAGCTCACCGGACAGGGGCGGTCAGCCCCAGCATTTT.

J is TRBJ1-2 and V is TRBV6-5; 9 bases match TRBD1. The CDR3 loop spans 16 amino acids. The V gene end was trimmed by 3 bases and the J gene end by 4 bases; junction bases not matched to a gene: 9. Germline V gene sequence: CDR1 MNHEY, CDR2 SVGAGI. CDR3 in amino acids: CASSYSGGQGVYGYTF. The CDR3 DNA follows: TGTGCCAGCAGTTATAGCGGGGGACAGGGTGTCTATGGCTACACCTTC.

The chain couples TRBV13 to TRBJ1-2; the D is unclear. The CDR3 runs 17 residues. Germline lookup yields CDR1 PRHDT and CDR2 FYEKMQ (reference sequence). The V end lost 2 bases, the J end lost 5 bases, and 21 bases lay between the germline ends. CDR3 coding DNA: TGTGCCAGCAGCTTAAGGGTAGTGGGTTCTAGTCGGTATGGCTACACCTTC. Its protein product is CASSLRVVGSSRYGYTF.

The V call is TRBV19, the J call TRBJ2-1, with TRBD2 as a possible D gene (6 bases). The CDR3 consists of 17 residues. Germline V gene sequence: CDR1 LNHDA, CDR2 SQIVND (reference sequence). Deletions cut 2 bases from V and 0 bases from J, with 14 bases between. The CDR3 is CASSIYGTPTSYNEQFF. Here the CDR3 DNA reads TGTGCCAGTAGTATATACGGGACTCCTACCTCCTACAATGAGCAGTTCTTC.

Here the CDR3 DNA reads TGTGCCAGCAGCCCGACGGAATACAACGAGCAGTACTTC. This gives the protein CASSPTEYNEQYF. The rearrangement links TRBV7-3 to TRBJ2-7; D unclear. Germline lookup yields CDR1 SGHTA and CDR2 FQGTGA. The CDR3 totals 13 residues. Trimming took 5 bases from V and 5 from J, leaving 13 bases between them. The full variable domain, its missing parts supplied by reference TRBV7-3 and TRBJ2-7, is GAGVSQTPSNKVTEKGKYVELRCDPISGHTALYWYRQSLGQGPEFLIYFQGTGAADDSGLPNDRFFAVRPEGSVSTLKIQRTERGDSAVYLCASSPTEYNEQYFGPGTRLTVT.

The chain carries TRBV9 and TRBJ2-7, with 15 bases fitting TRBD2. CDR3 length equals 18 residues. CDR1 is SGDLS, CDR2 YYNGEE, per germline. V lost 0 bases and J lost 5; bases outside the gene matches: 9. The CDR3 bases are TGTGCCAGCAGCGTAGGAGGACTAGCGGGAGGGCCGGGGGACGAGCAGTACTTC. Translation gives CASSVGGLAGGPGDEQYF.

The chain's CDR3 is CASSGRGDGAPFYGYTF. In DNA, the CDR3 is TGTGCCAGCAGTGGTCGGGGCGACGGTGCACCGTTCTATGGCTACACCTTC. The genes are TRBV2 and TRBJ1-2; TRBD1 is a possible D gene (5 bases). CDR3 length: 17 residues. V was pared by 4 bases and J by 4 bases, with 22 bases between. Germline-derived CDR1 and CDR2 are SNHLY and FYNNEI.

V is TRBV27 and J is TRBJ1-5; D not resolved. Germline V lookup: CDR1 MNHEY, CDR2 SMNVEV (reference sequence). The CDR3 spans 15 residues. Trimming left V 4 bases short and J 1 base short, with 11 bases between. CDR3 protein: CASSSAPGSNQPQHF. CDR3 nucleotides: TGTGCCAGCAGTTCCGCCCCGGGGAGCAATCAGCCCCAGCATTTT.

The chain employs TRBV7-2 and TRBJ2-1, with a tentative D call TRBD2 (6 bases). Trimming cost V 0 bases and J 0 bases, with 12 bases left between them. Germline V gives CDR1 SGHTA, CDR2 FQGNSA. This CDR3 has 17 amino acids. DNA of the CDR3: TGTGCCAGCAGCTTAGCGCGGCGGGGTAGCTCCTACAATGAGCAGTTCTTC. It is translated as CASSLARRGSSYNEQFF.

This clone was observed once. This rearrangement joins TRBV27 to TRBJ1-1; D call uncertain. Trimming pared 7 bases from V and 1 base from J, leaving 10 bases between. The germline V gene encodes CDR1 MNHEY and CDR2 SMNVEV (reference sequence). This CDR3 is 13 amino acids long. CDR3 protein: CASNQSPNTEAFF. The CDR3 DNA reads TGTGCCAGCAATCAGTCCCCGAACACTGAAGCTTTCTTT.

This clone is a singleton in its sample. The same CDR3 is also encoded by other DNA sequences in this sample. The chain couples TRBV7-2 to TRBJ2-7; D remains ambiguous. This CDR3 has 13 amino acids. Germline CDR1 is SGHTA and CDR2 is FQGNSA. With 1 base removed from V and 4 bases from J, the gap between germline ends came to 8 bases. Here the CDR3 reads CASSLGLLYEQYF. The CDR3 DNA follows: TGTGCCAGCAGCTTAGGCCTACTTTACGAGCAGTACTTC.